A single sample is the source of the 27 T cell receptor beta chains below, sequenced in a study of cytomegalovirus exposure and HLA in healthy donors (dated by TCRdb to between 2016 and 2019). Library preparation used the immunoSEQ multiplex PCR assay. For the multiplex PCR, a mixture combining 60 forward primers for TCR Vbeta segments and 13 reverse primers for TCR Jbeta segments was used. The immuneACCESS repertoire file appears here via TCRdb, limited to in-frame rearrangements. These files lack a portion of the clones; in checked studies, under half of the deficit traces to unresolved V genes, and the cause of the others is not known. In all, the sample holds approximately 110,000 clones, and 82% of those were seen once. Nearly 2.5% of the sample goes to the ten largest clones. Sequenced: PBMCs. The receptors stem from a woman aged 18-30 years in good health and CMV-seronegative.

This clone was seen just once. Its ends do not fully match the called genes, so a read error is possible. The sample has other DNA sequences that encode this CDR3 too. V gene TRBV6-6 combines with J gene TRBJ2-6, with D tentatively TRBD1 (6 bases). Germline loops: CDR1 MNHNY, CDR2 SVGAGI (reference sequence). The CDR3 is 16 amino acids. CDR3 nucleotides: TGCGCCAGCAGGGCGGACAGCTCCTCTGGGGCCAACGTCCTGACTTTC. Translating gives CASRADSSSGANVLTF.

The chain is built from TRBV10-3 and TRBJ2-7; possible D gene TRBD2, 5 bases. Trimming removed 0 bases at V and 2 bases at J, with 11 bases between. The CDR3 totals 15 residues. Germline V gene sequence: CDR1 ENHRY, CDR2 SYGVKD. The CDR3 DNA sequence: TGTGCCATCAGTGAGTCGAGGGTAGATCCCTACGAGCAGTACTTC. This codes for CAISESRVDPYEQYF.

The chain joins TRBV27 to TRBJ2-7, with D hard to call. This CDR3 region has 13 residues. Germline V gene data show CDR1 as MNHEY and CDR2 as SMNVEV (reference sequence). The V end lost 7 bases, the J end lost 0 bases, and 10 bases lay between the germline ends. Written as DNA, the CDR3 is TGTGCCAGCATGGGCATTAGCTCCTACGAGCAGTACTTC. It codes for CASMGISSYEQYF.

This clone has a single count. The V and J genes are TRBV27 and TRBJ1-1, with no clear D. The CDR3 totals 14 residues. Germline V gene data show CDR1 as MNHEY and CDR2 as SMNVEV (reference sequence). The ends were cut back, 0 bases at V and 0 bases at J, with 5 bases in the middle. The CDR3 nucleotides are TGTGCCAGCAGTTTATCGTCAATGAACACTGAAGCTTTCTTT. It is translated as CASSLSSMNTEAFF.

The genes are TRBV7-2 and TRBJ2-3, with D perhaps TRBD1 (6 bases). Germline V lookup: CDR1 SGHTA, CDR2 FQGNSA. V was shortened by 0 bases and J by 0 bases, with 7 bases between the two germline ends. The CDR3 has 15 amino acids. The CDR3 DNA reads TGTGCCAGCAGCTTAGCGAGGGGGAGCACAGATACGCAGTATTTT. Its translation: CASSLARGSTDTQYF.

This sequence joins TRBV19 and TRBJ2-2; no reliable D call. CDR1 is LNHDA and CDR2 is SQIVND in the germline V gene (reference sequence). The germline V and J ends were trimmed by 3 bases and 3 bases, with 8 bases remaining between them. CDR3 length: 14 amino acids. For the CDR3, the DNA is TGTGCCAGTAGTATCATGGCAGACACCGGGGAGCTGTTTTTT. As protein: CASSIMADTGELFF.

This chain connects TRBV4-2 to TRBJ1-2; D uncertain. Per germline, CDR1 LGHNA and CDR2 YNFKEQ. The CDR3 consists of 16 residues. V lost 2 bases to trimming and J lost 2 bases, with 15 bases between them. The CDR3 sequence is CASSQNRGGGNYGYTF. CDR3 DNA sequence: TGTGCCAGCAGCCAAAATAGAGGTGGAGGAAACTATGGCTACACCTTC.

The chain recombines TRBV28 with TRBJ2-1; D perhaps matches TRBD2 (5 bases). Trimming took 2 bases from V and 3 from J, leaving 11 bases between them. CDR3 length equals 15 residues. In germline, CDR1 is MDHEN, CDR2 SYDVKM. CDR3 amino acids: CASSLTGKVYNEQFF. The DNA of the CDR3 is TGTGCCAGCAGTTTAACGGGAAAAGTCTACAATGAGCAGTTCTTC.

This clone has just a few counts. The chain links TRBV25-1 to TRBJ2-2, with a tentative D call TRBD1 (6 bases). Looked up from germline, CDR1 is MGHDK and CDR2 is SYGVNS. The CDR3 sequence is 14 residues long. Trimming left V 3 bases short and J 3 bases short, with 8 bases between. CDR3 nucleotides: TGTGCCAGCAGTGACAGGGGTGACACCGGGGAGCTGTTTTTT. It translates to CASSDRGDTGELFF.

The chain combines TRBV27 with TRBJ1-5; tentative D call: TRBD1 (6 bases). The germline gives CDR1 MNHEY, CDR2 SMNVEV (reference sequence). The CDR3 spans 14 residues. Trimming left V 2 bases short and J 7 bases short, with 12 bases between. CDR3 sequence (DNA): TGTGCCAGCAGTTTAAGCAGGGGAGTCCAGCCCCAGCATTTT. It codes for CASSLSRGVQPQHF.

The chain links TRBV5-6 to TRBJ2-1; 7 nucleotides line up with TRBD2. Looked up from germline, CDR1 is SGHDT and CDR2 is YYEEEE. With 3 bases clipped from V and 6 bases from J, the junction kept 9 bases outside the gene matches. The CDR3 is 15 residues long. The CDR3 protein is CASSCPGLGVNEQFF. CDR3 DNA: TGTGCCAGCAGCTGCCCAGGACTAGGGGTCAATGAGCAGTTCTTC.

V is TRBV11-2 and J is TRBJ1-3; D gene unclear. The V end was cut by 3 bases, the J end by 0 bases, with 6 bases between. The CDR3 covers 14 residues. The germline gives CDR1 SGHAT, CDR2 FQNNGV. The CDR3 coding sequence is TGTGCCAGCAGCTTGGCGGCCTCTGGAAACACCATATATTTT. Translation: CASSLAASGNTIYF.

The chain combines TRBV6-5 with TRBJ1-1, with 7 bases aligning to TRBD1. The CDR3 loop spans 15 amino acids. The germline CDR1 and CDR2 sequences are MNHEY and SVGAGI. The V and J ends lost 2 bases and 5 bases, in that order; junction bases with no gene match: 8. CDR3 sequence (DNA): TGTGCCAGCAGTTACACACAGGGGTTGGGGACTGAAGCTTTCTTT. This gives the protein CASSYTQGLGTEAFF.

This clone has just one count. This sequence joins TRBV11-3 and TRBJ2-2; 8 bases agree with TRBD1. The CDR3 runs to 15 residues. Germline CDR1 and CDR2: SGHNT and YENEEA. With V trimmed by 5 bases and J by 5 bases, 7 bases remained unmatched. The CDR3 loop is CASSPDRAATGELFF. The DNA for the CDR3 is TGTGCCAGCAGCCCGGACAGGGCGGCTACCGGGGAGCTGTTTTTT.

The chain is built from TRBV5-5 and TRBJ2-7; 8 nucleotides line up with TRBD1. CDR3 length: 15 amino acids. J gave up 1 base and V 3 bases, and 6 bases lay outside the gene matches. Germline CDR1 reads SGHKS; CDR2 reads YYEKEE (reference sequence). The DNA for the CDR3 is TGTGCCAGCAGCTGGGGGACAGGTCCATCCTACGAGCAGTACGTC. Its translation: CASSWGTGPSYEQYV.

The V and J genes are TRBV11-2 and TRBJ1-5, with no clear D. Per germline, CDR1 SGHAT and CDR2 FQNNGV. V lost 1 base, J lost 5 bases, and 12 bases lay in between. This CDR3 region has 15 residues. This CDR3 is CASSLGGGRDQPQHF. In DNA form, the CDR3 reads TGTGCCAGCAGCTTAGGAGGAGGGAGGGATCAGCCCCAGCATTTT.

This rearrangement joins TRBV30 to TRBJ1-5; TRBD1 matches 7 bases. After removal of 4 bases from V and 5 bases from J, the junction contained 11 bases not matched to a gene. The germline V gene encodes CDR1 GTSNPN and CDR2 SVGIG (reference sequence). CDR3 size: 15 residues. CDR3 nucleotides: TGTGCCTGGACGGCCAGGGGGGCAGGACATCAGCCCCAGCATTTT. Translating it yields CAWTARGAGHQPQHF.

The chain recombines TRBV5-1 with TRBJ1-6, with D possibly TRBD1 on 6 matching bases. The germline V and J ends were trimmed by 6 bases and 7 bases, with 14 bases remaining between them. Germline CDR1 and CDR2: SGHRS and YFSETQ. The CDR3 has 14 amino acids. CDR3 DNA: TGCGCCAGCACTCGCGGGGGGCAGAATTCACCCCTCCACTTT. Protein: CASTRGGQNSPLHF.

V usage is TRBV19 and J usage is TRBJ2-3, with D perhaps TRBD2 (7 bases). V was clipped by 6 bases and J by 0 bases, with 16 bases between them. The germline V gene encodes CDR1 LNHDA and CDR2 SQIVND (reference sequence). This CDR3 is built from 16 residues. The CDR3 region has the DNA TGTGCCAGTAGCCCCCGGGGGGCCCGGAGCACAGATACGCAGTATTTT. Translated, it gives CASSPRGARSTDTQYF.

CDR3 amino acids: CAIRPGGLYTEAFF. As DNA, the CDR3 is TGTGCCATCAGACCCGGAGGATTGTACACTGAAGCTTTCTTT. The chain employs TRBV10-3 and TRBJ1-1; D is unresolved. Trimming pared 6 bases from V and 3 bases from J, leaving 14 bases between. CDR3 length equals 14 residues. Per the germline V gene, CDR1 is ENHRY and CDR2 is SYGVKD.

V is TRBV4-1 and J is TRBJ2-7, with D perhaps matching TRBD2 (5 bases). Germline CDR1 MGHRA, CDR2 YSYEKL. Trimming removed 4 bases from V and 5 bases from J, with 9 bases in between. The CDR3 contains 12 residues. CDR3 nucleotides: TGCGCCAGCAGCCGGGCCGGGGACGAGCAGTACTTC. It is translated as CASSRAGDEQYF.

This clone was recorded a few times. The V gene is TRBV18, the J gene TRBJ1-2; 8 bases align to TRBD1. Germline V gene sequence: CDR1 KGHSH, CDR2 LQKENI. This CDR3 comprises 17 residues. Trimming removed 3 bases from V and 5 bases from J; junction bases left unmatched: 14. This CDR3 is CASSPALGGQGVYGYTF. CDR3 DNA: TGTGCCAGCTCACCCGCCTTGGGCGGACAGGGCGTATATGGCTACACCTTC.

This clone was detected a few times. The chain combines TRBV4-1 with TRBJ2-7; 9 nucleotides align to TRBD1. J lost 4 bases, V lost 4 bases, and 11 bases had no gene match. The CDR3 length is 16 residues. The V gene's germline CDR1 is MGHRA and CDR2 YSYEKL. In DNA, the CDR3 is TGCGCCAGCAGCCGCGACCCCGGACAGGGGAGGTACGAGCAGTACTTC. Translation: CASSRDPGQGRYEQYF.

The chain uses TRBV27 and TRBJ2-1, with 12 positions matching TRBD2. The CDR3 contains 14 residues. Germline loops: CDR1 MNHEY, CDR2 SMNVEV (reference sequence). The trim removed 5 bases at V and 11 bases at J, leaving 7 bases unmatched. CDR3 bases: TGTGCCAGCAGTCCTAGACTAGCGGGAGACCAGCAGTTCTTC. It is translated as CASSPRLAGDQQFF.

The chain joins TRBV7-2 to TRBJ2-6; TRBD1 matches 7 bases. CDR3 length equals 17 residues. Germline CDR1 and CDR2: SGHTA and FQGNSA. V gave up 6 bases and J gave up 0 bases; unmatched junction bases: 8. The CDR3 region has the DNA TGTGCCAGCAGGGGTGGACAGGTCCGCTCTGGGGCCAACGTCCTGACTTTC. The encoded protein is CASRGGQVRSGANVLTF.

The chain has TRBV5-1 and TRBJ2-5, with a weak D call TRBD2 (5 bases). Trimming took 4 bases from V and 5 from J, leaving 15 bases between them. The V gene's germline CDR1 is SGHRS and CDR2 YFSETQ. CDR3 length: 14 residues. CDR3 in amino acids: CASSPGSGEETQYF. Here the CDR3 DNA reads TGCGCCAGCAGCCCGGGGTCTGGTGAGGAGACCCAGTACTTC.

The CDR3 DNA follows: TGTGCCAGCAGATTACCGGGACAGTTAAGCCAGTTCTTC. Its protein is CASRLPGQLSQFF. V gene TRBV13 combines with J gene TRBJ2-1; 7 positions agree with TRBD1. There are 13 residues in the CDR3. The ends lost 6 bases at V and 13 bases at J; junction bases unmatched: 12. The germline gives CDR1 PRHDT, CDR2 FYEKMQ (reference sequence).